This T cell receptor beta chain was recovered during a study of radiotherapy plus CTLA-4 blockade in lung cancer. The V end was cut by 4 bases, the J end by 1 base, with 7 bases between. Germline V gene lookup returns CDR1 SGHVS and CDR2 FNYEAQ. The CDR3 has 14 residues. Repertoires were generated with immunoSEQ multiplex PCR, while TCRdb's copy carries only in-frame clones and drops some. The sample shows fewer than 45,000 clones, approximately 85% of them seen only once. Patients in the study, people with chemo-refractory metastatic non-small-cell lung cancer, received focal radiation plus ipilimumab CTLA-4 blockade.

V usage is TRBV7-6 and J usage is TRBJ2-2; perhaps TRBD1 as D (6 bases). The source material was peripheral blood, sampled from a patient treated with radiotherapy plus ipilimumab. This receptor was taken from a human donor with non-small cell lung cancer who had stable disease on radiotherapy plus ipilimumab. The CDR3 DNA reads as TGTGCCAGCAGCTCGGACAGGAACACCGGGGAGCTGTTTTTT. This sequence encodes CASSSDRNTGELFF.